The 24 T cell receptor beta chains below come from one sample, sequenced in a study of blood T cell repertoires in COVID-19. The protocol was immunoSEQ multiplex PCR, while the TCRdb copy is restricted to in-frame clones and leaves out a portion. Among some 200,000 clones, roughly 89% were seen once, and the ten largest hold about 1%. Sequenced sample: peripheral blood. Receptors were obtained from a woman aged 18-35 years who had recovered from COVID-19.

In its sample, this clone was seen a few times. This chain connects TRBV6-4 to TRBJ2-2, with 10 bases matching TRBD1. Germline CDR1 is MRHNA and CDR2 is SNTAGT. V lost 2 bases, J lost 3 bases, and 0 bases stayed unmatched. The CDR3 extends over 15 amino acids. In nucleotides, the CDR3 is TGTGCCAGCAGTGACGGGACAGGGGACACCGGGGAGCTGTTTTTT. Its protein product is CASSDGTGDTGELFF.

The chain carries TRBV11-3 and TRBJ2-1; D gene uncertain. The CDR3 is made up of 12 amino acids. The germline CDR1 and CDR2 sequences are SGHNT and YENEEA. V was pared by 0 bases and J by 9 bases, with 6 bases between. The CDR3 is CASSLDSTEQFF. CDR3 coding DNA: TGTGCCAGCAGCTTAGATAGTACTGAGCAGTTCTTC.

The V call is TRBV3-1 (or the pseudogene TRBV3-2), the J call TRBJ1-5; 9 bases line up with TRBD1. V was clipped by 4 bases and J by 5 bases; unmatched bases: 6. The CDR3 has 15 residues. Germline CDR1 LGHDT, CDR2 YNNKEL (reference sequence). The CDR3 DNA reads as TGTGCCAGCAGCCCAGGGACAGGGAAGCATCAGCCCCAGCATTTT. This translates into CASSPGTGKHQPQHF.

This rearrangement joins TRBV5-1 to TRBJ2-3; maybe TRBD1 (5 bases). There are 14 residues in the CDR3. CDR1 and CDR2 from the germline V gene are SGHRS and YFSETQ. Trimming stripped 5 bases from V and 1 base from J, with 11 bases between. CDR3 sequence (DNA): TGCGCCAGCAGATTTGAGACAGGCACAGATACGCAGTATTTT. This gives the protein CASRFETGTDTQYF.

The rearrangement uses TRBV7-2 and TRBJ1-5; D is undetermined. Deletions cut 3 bases from V and 7 bases from J, with 10 bases between. Germline V gene sequence: CDR1 SGHTA, CDR2 FQGNSA. There are 13 residues in the CDR3. The DNA for the CDR3 is TGTGCCAGCAGCTTCTACGGAGGGCAGCCCCAGCATTTT. This translates into CASSFYGGQPQHF. Looking up the rest from reference TRBV7-2 and TRBJ1-5 gives the full variable domain: GAGVSQSPSNKVTEKGKDVELRCDPISGHTALYWYRQSLGQGLEFLIYFQGNSAPDKSGLPSDRFSAERTGGSVSTLTIQRTQQEDSAVYLCASSFYGGQPQHFGDGTRLSIL.

The J gene is TRBJ2-1, the V gene TRBV7-2; no reliable D call. Trimming pared 4 bases from V and 8 bases from J, leaving 18 bases between. The CDR3 length is 15 residues. In germline, CDR1 is SGHTA, CDR2 FQGNSA. The CDR3 sequence: CASSSTTLAVDEQFF. CDR3 DNA: TGTGCCAGCAGCTCCACTACTCTCGCAGTAGATGAGCAGTTCTTC.

This sequence joins TRBV5-8 and TRBJ1-5; a possible D gene is TRBD1 (6 bases). The CDR3 spans 15 residues. CDR1 SGHTS and CDR2 YDEGEE come from the germline V gene. V gave up 1 base and J gave up 3 bases, with 11 bases separating them. In nucleotides, the CDR3 is TGTGCCAGCAGCTTGAATGGACAGTTCAATCAGCCCCAGCATTTT. Its protein product is CASSLNGQFNQPQHF.

The rearrangement joins TRBV7-3 to TRBJ2-1; TRBD1 aligns across 9 bases. The CDR3 runs 15 residues. CDR1 SGHTA and CDR2 FQGTGA come from the germline V gene. V lost 4 bases to trimming and J lost 4 bases; unmatched junction nucleotides: 5. Written as DNA, the CDR3 is TGTGCCAGCAGCTGGGGACAGGGCGAATACAATGAGCAGTTCTTC. Encoded protein: CASSWGQGEYNEQFF.

The V and J genes are TRBV7-3 and TRBJ2-2; 10 bases line up with TRBD1. The germline CDR1 and CDR2 sequences are SGHTA and FQGTGA. CDR3 length: 18 residues. V gave up 2 bases and J gave up 6 bases; unmatched junction bases: 12. CDR3 nucleotides: TGTGCCAGCAGCTTAGAGGGGTCGGGACAGGGGATGGCCGGGGAGCTGTTTTTT. Residues: CASSLEGSGQGMAGELFF.

CDR3 in amino acids: CASSDLTGHSYEQYF. The CDR3 region has the DNA TGTGCCAGCAGTGATCTGACGGGACACTCCTACGAGCAGTACTTC. The rearrangement joins TRBV25-1 to TRBJ2-7; maybe TRBD1 (6 bases). This CDR3 region has 15 residues. Trimming left V 3 bases short and J 0 bases short, with 12 bases between. Germline-derived CDR1 and CDR2 are MGHDK and SYGVNS.

The chain joins TRBV5-4 to TRBJ1-2; possibly TRBD1 for D (6 bases). Germline-derived CDR1 and CDR2 are SGHNT and YYREEE (reference sequence). Trimming stripped 4 bases from V and 8 bases from J, with 18 bases between. The CDR3 runs to 14 residues. DNA for the CDR3: TGTGCCAGCAGCGAGGAGTACAGGGCGGAAGGCTACACCTTC. Translating it yields CASSEEYRAEGYTF.

This rearrangement joins TRBV30 to TRBJ1-1; D gene uncertain. This CDR3 has 12 amino acids. Per germline, CDR1 GTSNPN and CDR2 SVGIG (reference sequence). V was cut by 2 bases and J by 0 bases, with 4 bases left in between. CDR3 protein: CAWSIMNTEAFF. CDR3 in DNA: TGTGCCTGGAGTATTATGAACACTGAAGCTTTCTTT.

The chain couples TRBV6-4 to TRBJ1-4, with 8 bases aligning to TRBD1. With V trimmed by 6 bases and J by 6 bases, 6 bases remained unmatched. This CDR3 is built from 14 residues. CDR1 is MRHNA and CDR2 is SNTAGT in the germline V gene. CDR3 amino acids: CASRQTGQDEKLFF. The CDR3 bases are TGTGCCAGCAGGCAAACGGGACAGGATGAAAAACTGTTTTTT.

V is TRBV7-9 and J is TRBJ2-5, with D tentatively TRBD1 (5 bases). Germline values: CDR1 SEHNR, CDR2 FQNEAQ (reference sequence). Trimming took 4 bases from V and 7 from J, leaving 16 bases between them. The CDR3 loop spans 14 amino acids. CDR3 sequence: CASSSTTGEVTQYF. CDR3 coding DNA: TGTGCCAGCAGCTCTACTACAGGTGAAGTGACCCAGTACTTC.

This clone is a singleton in its sample. This chain links TRBV7-2 with TRBJ1-1; 8 bases map to TRBD1. Unmatched junction bases numbered 7, after V lost 4 bases and J lost 6 bases. The CDR3 has 14 amino acids. Looked up from germline, CDR1 is SGHTA and CDR2 is FQGNSA. CDR3 protein: CASSYTRQGSEAFF. CDR3 in DNA: TGTGCCAGCAGCTACACCCGACAGGGGTCTGAAGCTTTCTTT.

This clone was observed at least ten times. V gene TRBV6-4 combines with J gene TRBJ2-3; TRBD2 might be the D (7 bases). CDR1 and CDR2 from the germline V gene are MRHNA and SNTAGT. This CDR3 comprises 14 residues. The ends were cut back, 3 bases at V and 5 bases at J, with 12 bases in the middle. The CDR3 sequence is CASSEGGGRDTQYF. CDR3 bases: TGTGCCAGCAGTGAGGGGGGGGGCAGAGATACGCAGTATTTT.

This CDR3 reads CASSAGLARNEQFF. CDR3 nucleotides: TGTGCCAGCAGCGCAGGACTAGCGAGGAATGAGCAGTTCTTC. This sequence joins TRBV7-2 and TRBJ2-1, with 9 bases aligning to TRBD2. The CDR3 is 14 residues long. Germline CDR1 reads SGHTA; CDR2 reads FQGNSA. V lost 5 bases and J lost 7; bases outside the gene matches: 6.

The V gene is TRBV7-3, the J gene TRBJ2-2, with D maybe TRBD1 (6 bases). Between the trimmed V and J ends, which lost 3 bases and 5 bases, there was a span of 13 bases. This CDR3 is 15 amino acids long. Per the germline V gene, CDR1 is SGHTA and CDR2 is FQGTGA. CDR3 amino acids: CASSLLGARTGELFF. In DNA, the CDR3 is TGTGCCAGCAGCTTGTTGGGGGCTCGGACCGGGGAGCTGTTTTTT.

This clone is a singleton in its sample. The J gene is TRBJ1-1, the V gene TRBV2; TRBD1 matches 9 bases. J gave up 7 bases and V 9 bases, and 3 bases lay outside the gene matches. This CDR3 has 11 residues. Germline V CDR1 and CDR2: SNHLY, FYNNEI. CDR3 nucleotide sequence: TGTGCCAGGGGGACAGGGCTTGAAGCTTTCTTT. Amino acids: CARGTGLEAFF.

The chain uses TRBV2 and TRBJ2-3, with 11 bases fitting TRBD2. Germline trimming cut 7 bases from V and 1 base from J; bases unmatched to any gene: 13. From germline, CDR1 is SNHLY and CDR2 FYNNEI. CDR3 size: 18 residues. The chain's CDR3 is CASTQVAGGPRGTDTQYF. In nucleotides, the CDR3 is TGTGCCAGCACCCAGGTAGCGGGAGGGCCGAGGGGCACAGATACGCAGTATTTT.

V gene TRBV29-1 combines with J gene TRBJ1-2, with a possible D match to TRBD1 (6 bases). CDR3 length: 14 amino acids. V was trimmed by 4 bases and J by 8 bases, leaving 20 bases between them. Germline V gene data show CDR1 as SQVTM and CDR2 as ANQGSEA. The CDR3: CSVVSRQVERGYTF. CDR3 DNA: TGCAGCGTTGTATCAAGACAGGTGGAAAGAGGCTACACCTTC.

This rearrangement joins TRBV6-8 to TRBJ2-7; D remains ambiguous. This CDR3 has 14 amino acids. In germline, CDR1 is MNHGY, CDR2 SAAAGT. Trimming left V 5 bases short and J 9 bases short, with 20 bases between. CDR3 nucleotides: TGTGCCAGCAGTACTAAGGCCCCGATCCCCCGGCAGTACGTC. Translating it yields CASSTKAPIPRQYV.

The chain is built from TRBV6-2 or TRBV6-3 and TRBJ2-1; possibly TRBD2 for D (6 bases). Between the trimmed V and J ends, which lost 5 bases and 8 bases, there was a span of 19 bases. From germline, CDR1 is MNHEY and CDR2 SVGEGT. CDR3 length: 15 residues. The CDR3 region has the DNA TGTGCCAGCAGTCTCGGAGGGTGGGGGAACGATGAGCAGTTCTTC. It codes for CASSLGGWGNDEQFF.

This chain connects TRBV6-5 to TRBJ1-4; TRBD1 might be the D (5 bases). The CDR3 covers 14 residues. V was cut by 6 bases and J by 3 bases, with 11 bases left in between. From germline, CDR1 is MNHEY and CDR2 SVGAGI. This CDR3 reads CASRPRGANEKLFF. CDR3 DNA: TGTGCCAGCAGGCCACGGGGGGCTAATGAAAAACTGTTTTTT.